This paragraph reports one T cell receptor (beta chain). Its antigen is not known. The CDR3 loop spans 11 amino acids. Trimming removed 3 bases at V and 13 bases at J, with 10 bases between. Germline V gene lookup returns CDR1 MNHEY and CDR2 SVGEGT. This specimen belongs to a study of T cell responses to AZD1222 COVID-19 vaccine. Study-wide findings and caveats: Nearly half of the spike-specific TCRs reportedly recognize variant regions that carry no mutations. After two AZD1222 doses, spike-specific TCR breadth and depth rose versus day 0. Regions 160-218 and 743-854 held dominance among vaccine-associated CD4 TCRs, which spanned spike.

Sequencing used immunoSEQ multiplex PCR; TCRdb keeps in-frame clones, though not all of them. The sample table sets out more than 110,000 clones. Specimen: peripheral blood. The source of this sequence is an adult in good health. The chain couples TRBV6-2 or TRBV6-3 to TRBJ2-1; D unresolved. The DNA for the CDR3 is TGTGCCAGCAGTTATAGTACGGCTCAGTTCTTC. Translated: CASSYSTAQFF.